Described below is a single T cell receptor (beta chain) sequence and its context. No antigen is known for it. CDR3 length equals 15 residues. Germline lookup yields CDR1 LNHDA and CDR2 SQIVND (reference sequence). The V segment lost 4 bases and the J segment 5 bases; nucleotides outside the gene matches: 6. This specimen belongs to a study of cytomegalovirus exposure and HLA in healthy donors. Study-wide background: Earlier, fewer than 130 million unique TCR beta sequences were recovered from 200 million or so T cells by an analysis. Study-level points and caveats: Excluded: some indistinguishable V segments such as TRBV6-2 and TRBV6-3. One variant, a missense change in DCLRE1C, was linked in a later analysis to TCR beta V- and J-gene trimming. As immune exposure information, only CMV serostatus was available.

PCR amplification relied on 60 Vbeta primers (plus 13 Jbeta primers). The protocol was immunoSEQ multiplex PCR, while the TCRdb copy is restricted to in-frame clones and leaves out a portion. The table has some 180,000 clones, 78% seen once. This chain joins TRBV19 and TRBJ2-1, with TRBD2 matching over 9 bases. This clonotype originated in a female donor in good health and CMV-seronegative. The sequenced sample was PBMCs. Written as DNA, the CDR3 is TGTGCCAGTAGTACTTGGGCGGGAGGGAACAATGAGCAGTTCTTC. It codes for CASSTWAGGNNEQFF.